A selection of T cell receptor beta chains follows, all from one sample in a study of blood T cells in healthy people across ages. MiXCR, applied by TCRdb to the 5' RACE reads, yields one record per CDR3 protein. The table records 1.5 million to 2 million distinct CDR3 sequences, about 39% of them present only once. Sequences were obtained from blood. Receptors originate from a human donor in good health. CDR3s include the opening cysteine and the closing phenylalanine or tryptophan. D genes are given only for firm matches. Some rows mark clone size as missing; the rest say once, few, many or name a class of expanded clone.

>TRBD1|few|TRBJ2-5|TRBV7-8
CASSSRTGNWETQYF
TGTGCCAGCAGCTCAAGGACAGGAAACTGGGAGACCCAGTACTTC
>.|few|TRBJ2-7|TRBV6-6
CASSYEGSEQYF
TGTGCCAGCAGTTACGAGGGTAGCGAGCAGTACTTC
>TRBD2|.|TRBJ2-3|TRBV27
CASSLLGLAADTQYF
TGTGCCAGCAGTCTCCTCGGACTAGCGGCAGATACGCAGTATTTT
>.|.|TRBJ2-7|TRBV28
CASCLSATSYEQYF
TGTGCCAGCTGCCTTTCCGCGACCTCCTACGAGCAGTACTTC
>TRBD2|.|TRBJ2-5|TRBV7-9
CASSRGGLQETQYF
TGTGCCAGCAGCCGCGGGGGGCTCCAAGAGACCCAGTACTTC
>.|.|TRBJ1-3|TRBV29-1
CGVGPISGNTIYF
TGCGGCGTTGGACCGATCTCTGGAAACACCATATATTTT
>.|.|TRBJ2-3|TRBV29-1
CSVDRRKRGTQYF
TGCAGCGTTGATAGGCGGAAGAGGGGTACGCAGTATTTT
>.|few|TRBJ2-7|TRBV29-1
CSATSTEQYF
TGCAGCGCCACCAGTACCGAGCAGTACTTC
>TRBD2|.|TRBJ2-1|TRBV5-1
CASSLISGGYGEQFF
TGCGCCAGCAGCTTGATCAGCGGGGGGTACGGGGAGCAGTTCTTC
>TRBD1|.|TRBJ2-7|TRBV9
CASSVRTGNSNEQYF
TGTGCCAGCAGCGTAAGGACAGGGAACTCTAACGAGCAGTACTTC
>.|.|TRBJ2-5|TRBV20-1
CSPFVVEETQYF
TGCAGCCCTTTTGTTGTGGAAGAGACCCAGTACTTC
>TRBD2|once|TRBJ2-2|TRBV20-1
CSANGGAYGELFF
TGCAGTGCTAACGGGGGGGCTTACGGGGAGCTGTTTTTT
>TRBD2|.|TRBJ2-5|TRBV7-2
CASSLGRSAGGPEETQYF
TGTGCCAGCAGCTTAGGGCGGTCAGCGGGGGGGCCGGAAGAGACCCAGTACTTC
>.|.|TRBJ1-2|TRBV29-1
CSVGRVVSNGCTF
TGCAGCGTTGGTAGGGTTGTGTCCAATGGCTGCACCTTC
>.|.|TRBJ2-5|TRBV12-3/TRBV12-4
CASRVTTETQYF
TGTGCCAGCAGGGTAACAACAGAGACCCAGTACTTC
>.|.|TRBJ2-1|TRBV5-1
CASSGGPVPNEQFF
TGCGCCAGCAGCGGGGGACCCGTCCCCAATGAGCAGTTCTTC
>.|.|TRBJ2-6|TRBV11-2
CASSSPGRRTSGANVLTF
TGTGCCAGCAGCTCCCCGGGACGGAGGACCTCTGGGGCCAACGTCCTGACTTTC
>TRBD2|.|TRBJ2-1|TRBV29-1
CSVEAGTSGSYNEQFF
TGCAGCGTTGAAGCCGGGACTAGCGGGTCCTACAATGAGCAGTTCTTC
>TRBD1|few|TRBJ1-2|TRBV27
CASSSPSTGAGGYTF
TGTGCCAGCAGTTCCCCCTCGACAGGGGCGGGTGGCTACACCTTC
>TRBD2|.|TRBJ2-7|TRBV5-5
CVSSPLTSESNEQYF
TGTGTCAGCAGCCCATTGACTAGCGAGTCAAACGAGCAGTACTTC
>TRBD1|few|TRBJ1-5|TRBV4-1
CASSQPDRGRQPQHF
TGCGCCAGCAGCCAACCGGACAGGGGGCGTCAGCCCCAGCATTTT
>.|.|TRBJ1-2|TRBV12-3/TRBV12-4
CASSPPGGGGYTF
TGTGCCAGCAGTCCCCCGGGTGGGGGTGGCTACACCTTC
>.|many|TRBJ2-3|TRBV6-6
CASSSHGDSTDTQYF
TGTGCCAGCAGTTCCCACGGAGATAGCACAGATACGCAGTATTTT
>.|.|TRBJ2-3|TRBV20-1
CSARDSEGYRGTDTQYF
TGCAGTGCTAGAGATAGTGAGGGGTATCGGGGCACAGATACGCAGTATTTT
>TRBD1|.|TRBJ2-1|TRBV5-1
CASSLEGTDEETQFF
TGCGCCAGCAGCTTGGAAGGGACAGATGAAGAGACCCAGTTCTTC
>TRBD1|.|TRBJ1-1|TRBV28
CASSGNSGTGSEAFF
TGTGCCAGCAGTGGGAACTCCGGGACAGGTTCTGAAGCTTTCTTT
>.|.|TRBJ1-2|TRBV28
CASSLSLAGYTF
TGTGCCAGCAGTTTATCGCTGGCCGGCTACACCTTC
>.|few|TRBJ2-3|TRBV7-9
CASSFPLASTDTQYF
TGTGCCAGCAGCTTCCCTCTGGCTAGCACAGATACGCAGTATTTT
>.|.|TRBJ1-1|TRBV7-9
CASSSRGQFQNTEAFF
TGTGCCAGCAGCTCCCGCGGGCAGTTCCAGAACACTGAAGCTTTCTTT
>TRBD1|few|TRBJ1-2|TRBV18
CASSPLGQGIDGYTF
TGTGCCAGCTCCCCCCTTGGACAGGGGATAGATGGCTACACCTTC
>.|.|TRBJ2-7|TRBV12-3/TRBV12-4
CTSSLEDRENEQYF
TGTACCAGCAGTTTGGAGGACAGAGAGAACGAGCAGTACTTC
>.|.|TRBJ2-7|TRBV4-2
CASSQSGSDYEQYF
TGTGCCAGCAGCCAGTCAGGGTCCGACTACGAGCAGTACTTC
>.|few|TRBJ2-7|TRBV7-8
CASSLQTGRYEQYF
TGTGCCAGCAGCTTACAAACAGGGCGCTACGAGCAGTACTTC
>TRBD1|few|TRBJ2-6|TRBV28
CASSLRDRGPISPVLTF
TGTGCCAGCAGTTTACGGGACAGGGGGCCCATTTCCCCCGTCCTGACTTTC
>TRBD1|few|TRBJ2-6|TRBV4-1
CASSHTGAPSGANVLTF
TGCGCCAGCAGCCATACAGGGGCCCCCTCTGGGGCCAACGTCCTGACTTTC
>.|few|TRBJ2-5|TRBV7-2
CASSRSGLSQETQYF
TGTGCCAGCAGCCGTTCGGGACTCTCCCAGGAGACCCAGTACTTC
>.|.|TRBJ1-5|TRBV5-6
CASSLGDSNFNQPQHF
TGTGCCAGCAGCTTGGGAGACAGCAATTTCAATCAGCCCCAGCATTTT
>.|few|TRBJ1-1|TRBV7-9
CASARPRSTEAFF
TGTGCCAGCGCCCGGCCCCGGAGCACTGAAGCTTTCTTT
>.|few|TRBJ2-1|TRBV7-9
CASSSLVRVSYNEQFF
TGTGCCAGCAGCTCCCTAGTGAGGGTCTCCTACAATGAGCAGTTCTTC
>.|few|TRBJ1-2|TRBV29-1
CSVEGRHANPTYGYTF
TGCAGCGTTGAAGGCAGACACGCTAACCCTACCTATGGCTACACCTTC
>.|.|TRBJ2-7|TRBV20-1
CSAPGPDFAFSYEQYF
TGCAGTGCTCCCGGACCCGACTTTGCATTCTCCTACGAGCAGTACTTC
>TRBD2|few|TRBJ2-3|TRBV20-1
CSASLAGIGDTQYF
TGCAGTGCTAGCCTAGCGGGCATCGGGGATACGCAGTATTTT
>.|.|TRBJ1-1|TRBV6-1
CASSEALAGVGTEAFF
TGTGCCAGCAGTGAAGCGCTTGCAGGGGTTGGGACTGAAGCTTTCTTT
>.|few|TRBJ2-7|TRBV25-1
CASSEYFQEQGEQYF
TGTGCCAGCAGTGAATATTTCCAGGAGCAAGGCGAGCAGTACTTC
>TRBD2|.|TRBJ2-7|TRBV2
CASSDRTSGGYEQYF
TGTGCCAGCAGCGACCGGACTAGCGGGGGTTACGAGCAGTACTTC
>.|.|TRBJ1-4|TRBV28
CASSLRGRRTNEKLFF
TGTGCCAGCAGTTTAAGGGGCCGGCGAACTAATGAAAAACTGTTTTTT
>TRBD2|.|TRBJ2-1|TRBV27
CASSLYNQGLRVNEQFF
TGTGCCAGCAGTTTATACAACCAGGGACTAAGGGTCAATGAGCAGTTCTTC
>.|.|TRBJ1-1|TRBV29-1
CSVEPGRTEAFF
TGCAGCGTAGAACCTGGGAGAACTGAAGCTTTCTTT
>TRBD1|.|TRBJ2-1|TRBV10-3
CAISDRGRGNEQFF
TGTGCCATCAGTGACCGGGGCAGGGGGAATGAGCAGTTCTTC
>TRBD2|.|TRBJ2-7|TRBV12-3/TRBV12-4
CASRPSGGAGEQYF
TGTGCCAGCAGGCCTAGCGGGGGGGCTGGCGAGCAGTACTTC
>.|few|TRBJ2-1|TRBV9
CASSVDTLGEQFF
TGTGCCAGCAGCGTAGACACCCTGGGTGAGCAGTTCTTC
>.|.|TRBJ2-1|TRBV9
CASSSHQTKGGPYNEQFF
TGTGCCAGCAGCTCCCACCAGACCAAGGGGGGGCCTTACAATGAGCAGTTCTTC
>.|.|TRBJ1-2|TRBV29-1
CSVGTTWYGYTF
TGCAGCGTGGGGACAACCTGGTATGGCTACACCTTC